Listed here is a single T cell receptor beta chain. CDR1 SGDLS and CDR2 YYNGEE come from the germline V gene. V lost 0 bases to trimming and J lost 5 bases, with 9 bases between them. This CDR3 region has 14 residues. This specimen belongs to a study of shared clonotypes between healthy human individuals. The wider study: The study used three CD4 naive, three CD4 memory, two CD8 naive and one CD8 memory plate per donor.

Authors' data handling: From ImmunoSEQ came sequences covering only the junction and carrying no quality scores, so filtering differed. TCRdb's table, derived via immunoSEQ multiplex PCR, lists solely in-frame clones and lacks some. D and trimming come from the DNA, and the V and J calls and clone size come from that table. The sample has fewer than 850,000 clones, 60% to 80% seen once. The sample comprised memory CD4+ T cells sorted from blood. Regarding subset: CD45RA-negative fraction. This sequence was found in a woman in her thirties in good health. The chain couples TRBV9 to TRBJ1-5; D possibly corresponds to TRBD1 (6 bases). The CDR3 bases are TGTGCCAGCAGCGTAGGGGACACTGATCAGCCCCAGCATTTT. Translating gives CASSVGDTDQPQHF.